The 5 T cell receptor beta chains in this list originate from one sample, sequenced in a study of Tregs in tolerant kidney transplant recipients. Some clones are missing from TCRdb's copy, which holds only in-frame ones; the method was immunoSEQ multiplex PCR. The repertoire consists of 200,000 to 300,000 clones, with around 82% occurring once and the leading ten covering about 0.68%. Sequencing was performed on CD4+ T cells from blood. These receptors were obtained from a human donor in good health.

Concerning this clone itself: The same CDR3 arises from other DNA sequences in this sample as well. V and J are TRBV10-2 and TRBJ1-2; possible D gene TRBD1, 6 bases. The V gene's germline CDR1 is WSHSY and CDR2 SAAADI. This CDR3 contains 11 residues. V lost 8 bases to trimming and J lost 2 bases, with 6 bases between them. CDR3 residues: CASGQNYGYTF. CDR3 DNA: TGCGCCAGCGGACAGAACTATGGCTACACCTTC.

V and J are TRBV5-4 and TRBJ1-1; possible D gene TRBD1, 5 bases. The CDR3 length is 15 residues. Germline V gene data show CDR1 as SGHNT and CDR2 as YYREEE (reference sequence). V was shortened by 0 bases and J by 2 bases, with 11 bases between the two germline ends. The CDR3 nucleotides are TGTGCCAGCAGCTTGGTTTGGCAGGGAAACACTGAAGCTTTCTTT. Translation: CASSLVWQGNTEAFF. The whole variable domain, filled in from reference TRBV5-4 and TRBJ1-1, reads ETGVTQSPTHLIKTRGQQVTLRCSSQSGHNTVSWYQQALGQGPQFIFQYYREEENGRGNFPPRFSGLQFPNYSSELNVNALELDDSALYLCASSLVWQGNTEAFFGQGTRLTVV.

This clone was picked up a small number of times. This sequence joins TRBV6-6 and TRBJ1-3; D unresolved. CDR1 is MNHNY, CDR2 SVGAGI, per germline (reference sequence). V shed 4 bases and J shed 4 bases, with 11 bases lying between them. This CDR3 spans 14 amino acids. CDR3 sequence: CASSSPAIGNTIYF. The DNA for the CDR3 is TGTGCCAGCAGTTCCCCGGCGATCGGAAACACCATATATTTT.

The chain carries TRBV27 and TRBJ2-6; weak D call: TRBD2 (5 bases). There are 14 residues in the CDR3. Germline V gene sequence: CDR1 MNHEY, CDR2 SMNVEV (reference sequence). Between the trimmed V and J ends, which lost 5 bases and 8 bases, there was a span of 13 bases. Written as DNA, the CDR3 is TGTGCCAGCAGTGAGCCCGGGATCTCCAACGTCCTGACTTTC. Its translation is CASSEPGISNVLTF.

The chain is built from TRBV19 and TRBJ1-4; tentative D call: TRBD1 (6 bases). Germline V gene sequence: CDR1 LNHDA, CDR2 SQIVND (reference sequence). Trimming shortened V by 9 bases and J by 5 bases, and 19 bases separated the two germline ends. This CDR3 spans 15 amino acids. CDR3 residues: CASLGLDSPNEKLFF. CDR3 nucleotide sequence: TGTGCCAGCCTGGGACTGGACAGCCCAAATGAAAAACTGTTTTTT.